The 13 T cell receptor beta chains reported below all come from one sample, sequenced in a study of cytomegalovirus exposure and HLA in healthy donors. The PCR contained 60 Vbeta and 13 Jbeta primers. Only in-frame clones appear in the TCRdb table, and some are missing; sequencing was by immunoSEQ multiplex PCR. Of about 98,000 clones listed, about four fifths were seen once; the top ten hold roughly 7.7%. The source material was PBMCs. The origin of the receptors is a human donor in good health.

The CDR3 DNA reads as TGTGCCAGCAGCGTAGCCACTAGCGGAACCTCAGATACGCAGTATTTT. Translating gives CASSVATSGTSDTQYF. The rearrangement uses TRBV9 and TRBJ2-3, with TRBD2 matching over 8 bases. The J segment lost 4 bases and the V segment lost 0 bases, leaving 7 bases of the junction unmatched. There are 16 residues in the CDR3. The V gene's germline CDR1 is SGDLS and CDR2 YYNGEE. The complete variable domain, with remaining parts taken from reference TRBV9 and TRBJ2-3, reads DSGVTQTPKHLITATGQRVTLRCSPRSGDLSVYWYQQSLDQGLQFLIQYYNGEERAKGNILERFSAQQFPDLHSELNLSSLELGDSALYFCASSVATSGTSDTQYFGPGTRLTVL.

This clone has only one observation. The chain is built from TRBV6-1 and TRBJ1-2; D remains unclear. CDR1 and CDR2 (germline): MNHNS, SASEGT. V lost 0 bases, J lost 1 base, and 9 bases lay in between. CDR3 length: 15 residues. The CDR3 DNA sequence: TGTGCCAGCAGTGAAGCGATACAGAGTAACTATGGCTACACCTTC. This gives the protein CASSEAIQSNYGYTF.

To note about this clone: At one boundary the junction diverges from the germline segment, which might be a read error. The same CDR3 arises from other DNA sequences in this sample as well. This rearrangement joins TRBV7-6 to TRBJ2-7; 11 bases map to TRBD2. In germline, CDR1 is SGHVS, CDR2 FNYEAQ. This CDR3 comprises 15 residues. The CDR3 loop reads CASSLVLAGVYEQYF. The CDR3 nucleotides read TGTGCCAGTAGCTTAGTACTAGCGGGGGTCTACGAGCAGTACTTC.

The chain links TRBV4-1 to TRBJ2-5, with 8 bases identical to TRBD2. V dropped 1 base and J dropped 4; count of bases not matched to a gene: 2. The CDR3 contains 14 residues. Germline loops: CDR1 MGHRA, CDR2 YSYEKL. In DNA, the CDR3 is TGCGCCAGCAGCCAAGTTAGCGGGGTAGAGACCCAGTACTTC. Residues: CASSQVSGVETQYF.

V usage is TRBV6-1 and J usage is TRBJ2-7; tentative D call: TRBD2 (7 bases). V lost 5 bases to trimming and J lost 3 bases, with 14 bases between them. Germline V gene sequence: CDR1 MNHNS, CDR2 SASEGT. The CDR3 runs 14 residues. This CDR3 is CASSSERGGYEQYF. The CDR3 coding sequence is TGTGCCAGCAGTTCGGAAAGGGGGGGCTACGAGCAGTACTTC.

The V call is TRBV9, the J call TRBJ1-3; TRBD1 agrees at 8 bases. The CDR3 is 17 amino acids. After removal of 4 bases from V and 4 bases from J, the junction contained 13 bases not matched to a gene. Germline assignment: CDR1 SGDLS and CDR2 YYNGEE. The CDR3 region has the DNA TGTGCCAGCAGCTCAACAGGGGGAAAAGCAGGAGGAAACACCATATATTTT. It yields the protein CASSSTGGKAGGNTIYF.

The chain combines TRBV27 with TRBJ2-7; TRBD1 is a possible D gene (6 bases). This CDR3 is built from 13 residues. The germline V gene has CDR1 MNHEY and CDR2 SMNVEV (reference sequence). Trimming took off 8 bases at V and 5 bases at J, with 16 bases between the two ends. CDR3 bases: TGTGCCAGCTGCGAAACCAGGGGCCACGAGCAGTACTTC. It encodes CASCETRGHEQYF.

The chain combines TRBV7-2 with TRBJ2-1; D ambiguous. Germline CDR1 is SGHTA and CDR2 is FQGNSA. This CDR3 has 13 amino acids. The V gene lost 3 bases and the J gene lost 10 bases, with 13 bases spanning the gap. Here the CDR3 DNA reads TGTGCCAGCAGCTTCTACCGGTCAAGAGAGCAGTTCTTC. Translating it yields CASSFYRSREQFF. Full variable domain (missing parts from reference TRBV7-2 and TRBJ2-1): GAGVSQSPSNKVTEKGKDVELRCDPISGHTALYWYRQSLGQGLEFLIYFQGNSAPDKSGLPSDRFSAERTGGSVSTLTIQRTQQEDSAVYLCASSFYRSREQFFGPGTRLTVL.

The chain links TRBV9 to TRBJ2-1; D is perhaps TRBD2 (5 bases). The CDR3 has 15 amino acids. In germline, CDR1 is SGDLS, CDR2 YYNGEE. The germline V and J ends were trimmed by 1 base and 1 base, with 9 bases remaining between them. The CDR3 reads CASSVNSVSYNEQFF. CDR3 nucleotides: TGTGCCAGCAGCGTAAATAGCGTATCCTACAATGAGCAGTTCTTC.

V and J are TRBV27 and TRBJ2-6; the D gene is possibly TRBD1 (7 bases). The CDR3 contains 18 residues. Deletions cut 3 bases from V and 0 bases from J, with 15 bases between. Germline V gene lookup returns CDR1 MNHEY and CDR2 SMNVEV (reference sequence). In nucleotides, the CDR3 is TGTGCCAGCAGTTTGGCGGGACAGCTTTACTCTGGGGCCAACGTCCTGACTTTC. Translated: CASSLAGQLYSGANVLTF.

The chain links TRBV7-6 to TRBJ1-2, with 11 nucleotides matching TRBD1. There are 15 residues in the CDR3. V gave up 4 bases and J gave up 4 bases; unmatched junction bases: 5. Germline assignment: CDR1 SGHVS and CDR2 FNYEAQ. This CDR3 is CASSWRTGGGYGYTF. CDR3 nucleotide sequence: TGTGCCAGCAGCTGGAGGACAGGGGGCGGCTATGGCTACACCTTC.

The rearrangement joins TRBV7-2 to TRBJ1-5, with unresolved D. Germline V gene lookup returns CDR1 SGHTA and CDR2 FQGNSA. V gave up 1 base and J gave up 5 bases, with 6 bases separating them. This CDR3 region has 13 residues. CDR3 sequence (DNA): TGTGCCAGCAGCTTAGATCAGGATCAGCCCCAGCATTTT. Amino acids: CASSLDQDQPQHF.

CDR3 protein: CASSEHAYYEQYF. Here the CDR3 DNA reads TGCGCCAGCAGTGAACACGCATACTACGAGCAGTACTTC. The genes are TRBV10-2 and TRBJ2-7, with D uncertain. V lost 3 bases, J lost 3 bases, and 9 bases lay in between. The CDR3 has 13 amino acids. CDR1 is WSHSY and CDR2 is SAAADI in the germline V gene.